Each of the 9 T cell receptor beta chains below was sequenced from the same sample in a study of OX40 agonist ivuxolimab in advanced cancers. The table came from immunoSEQ multiplex PCR; TCRdb's copy has only in-frame clones and leaves some out. The sample contains about 62,000 clones, roughly 85% of which appear only once. The sequenced sample was CD4+ or CD8+ T cells sorted from blood, obtained in a trial of the OX40 agonist ivuxolimab. The receptors shown here come from an adult with an advanced solid tumor such as melanoma, head and neck, liver or kidney cancer.

This clone appeared a few times. The gene calls are TRBV2 and TRBJ2-6; the D gene could be TRBD1 or TRBD2 (5 bases each). Germline assignment: CDR1 SNHLY and CDR2 FYNNEI. The CDR3 has 15 amino acids. V was pared by 6 bases and J by 3 bases, with 12 bases between. The CDR3 protein is CASRLRGFGANVLTF. The CDR3, as DNA: TGTGCCAGCAGATTGAGGGGCTTTGGGGCCAACGTCCTGACTTTC.

The V gene is TRBV7-9, the J gene TRBJ2-1; 14 bases agree with TRBD2. V trimming: 5 bases; J trimming: 9 bases; junction bases outside the gene matches: 9. Germline CDR1 SEHNR, CDR2 FQNEAQ (reference sequence). The length of the CDR3 is 16 residues. The CDR3 loop is CASSPPGTSGRTEQFF. The CDR3 coding sequence is TGTGCCAGCAGCCCCCCTGGGACTAGCGGGAGAACTGAGCAGTTCTTC.

The V and J genes are TRBV28 and TRBJ1-5, with D possibly TRBD1 on 6 matching bases. Germline V gives CDR1 MDHEN, CDR2 SYDVKM. The CDR3 covers 15 residues. Between the trimmed V and J ends, which lost 3 bases and 5 bases, there was a span of 14 bases. CDR3 sequence reads: CASSLRSGGHQPQHF. CDR3 in DNA: TGTGCCAGCAGTTTGAGATCGGGGGGCCATCAGCCCCAGCATTTT.

The gene calls are TRBV28 and TRBJ2-4; D is possibly TRBD1 (5 bases). Germline loops: CDR1 MDHEN, CDR2 SYDVKM. CDR3 length equals 17 residues. V gave up 7 bases and J gave up 2 bases, with 21 bases separating them. The CDR3 region is CASTSFGAGRTKNIQYF. The CDR3 DNA follows: TGTGCCAGCACCTCCTTTGGGGCAGGGCGGACCAAAAACATTCAGTACTTC.

This clone was recorded only once. V usage is TRBV28 and J usage is TRBJ2-7, with no clear D. Germline loops: CDR1 MDHEN, CDR2 SYDVKM. The V end lost 4 bases, the J end lost 6 bases, and 13 bases lay between the germline ends. There are 13 residues in the CDR3. CDR3 sequence (DNA): TGTGCCAGCAGTTCACCCCAGCAGTCCGAGCAGTACTTC. Its protein product is CASSSPQQSEQYF.

V usage is TRBV12-5 and J usage is TRBJ2-2; 7 bases agree with TRBD1. The CDR3 consists of 15 residues. Trimming at V came to 1 base and at J to 3 bases, leaving 2 bases not matched to a gene. Germline-derived CDR1 and CDR2 are LGHNT and FRNRAP. CDR3 residues: CASGLGQGDTGELFF. CDR3 coding DNA: TGTGCTAGTGGTTTGGGACAGGGCGACACCGGGGAGCTGTTTTTT.

V usage is TRBV19 and J usage is TRBJ1-5; D not certain. Germline CDR1 is LNHDA and CDR2 is SQIVND (reference sequence). The length of the CDR3 is 17 residues. V was pared by 3 bases and J by 0 bases, with 15 bases between. This chain's CDR3 is CASSIVAGSDSNQPQHF. The CDR3 coding sequence is TGTGCCAGTAGTATCGTGGCAGGCTCTGATAGCAATCAGCCCCAGCATTTT.

DNA for the CDR3: TGTGCCAGCAGTTCAGGTCTAGATACGCAGTATTTT. It encodes CASSSGLDTQYF. The gene calls are TRBV28 and TRBJ2-3, with D uncertain. This CDR3 is 12 amino acids long. Germline V gene lookup returns CDR1 MDHEN and CDR2 SYDVKM. The V end lost 4 bases, the J end lost 5 bases, and 7 bases lay between the germline ends. Looking up the rest from reference TRBV28 and TRBJ2-3 gives the full variable domain: DVKVTQSSRYLVKRTGEKVFLECVQDMDHENMFWYRQDPGLGLRLIYFSYDVKMKEKGDIPEGYSVSREKKERFSLILESASTNQTSMYLCASSSGLDTQYFGPGTRLTVL.

The chain employs TRBV6-1 and TRBJ1-1, with D tentatively TRBD1 (5 bases). The ends were cut back, 5 bases at V and 5 bases at J, with 15 bases in the middle. Germline CDR1 is MNHNS and CDR2 is SASEGT. CDR3 length: 14 amino acids. CDR3 protein: CASSPGGGWTEAFF. Written as DNA, the CDR3 is TGTGCCAGCAGTCCCGGGGGGGGATGGACTGAAGCTTTCTTT.